This TCR beta chain is from a study of T cell responses to AZD1222 COVID-19 vaccine. Study conclusions and caveats: Unmutated variant regions are reportedly targeted by nearly half of spike-specific TCRs. Just five to seven people given AZD1222 tested seropositive at baseline.

Germline assignment: CDR1 SGHTS and CDR2 YDEGEE. The CDR3 runs to 16 residues. J lost 2 bases, V lost 3 bases, and 9 bases had no gene match. The protocol was immunoSEQ multiplex PCR, while the TCRdb copy is restricted to in-frame clones and leaves out a portion. The sample includes about 150,000 clones, about 95% of them seen just once. In the case of this clone: Its antigen is still unknown.

Sequencing used peripheral blood, obtained on day 0 of AZD1222 vaccination. The TCR was taken from an adult in good health. The chain carries TRBV5-8 and TRBJ2-5; 8 nucleotides agree with TRBD1. DNA for the CDR3: TGTGCCAGCAGCTCTCGACAGGGGATTTGGCAAGAGACCCAGTACTTC. Encoded protein: CASSSRQGIWQETQYF.